Each of the 14 T cell receptor beta chains below was sequenced from the same sample in a study of blood T cell repertoires in COVID-19. Produced via immunoSEQ multiplex PCR; TCRdb's table is partial and in-frame only. The sample lists 250,000 or so clones, 84% seen once, with 4% to 5% in the top ten. The specimen sequenced was peripheral blood. The receptors were sampled from a man aged 55-75 years with acute or convalescent COVID-19.

V gene TRBV7-3 combines with J gene TRBJ1-6; D not certain. V was pared by 2 bases and J by 10 bases, with 12 bases between. CDR1 is SGHTA and CDR2 is FQGTGA in the germline V gene. The CDR3 consists of 14 residues. CDR3 in amino acids: CASSLGGLESPLHF. The CDR3 region has the DNA TGTGCCAGCAGCTTAGGAGGGCTGGAGTCACCCCTCCACTTT.

This chain connects TRBV5-4 to TRBJ1-2; 9 nucleotides match TRBD1. CDR1 and CDR2 (germline): SGHNT, YYREEE (reference sequence). The CDR3 has 15 amino acids. V shed 3 bases, J shed 2 bases, and the junction held 5 bases outside the gene matches. CDR3 DNA: TGTGCCAGCAGCTCAGGACAGGGGAACAACTATGGCTACACCTTC. This gives the protein CASSSGQGNNYGYTF.

About this clone: The sample contains more than one DNA sequence encoding this CDR3. J is TRBJ1-5 and V is TRBV10-3; 7 bases agree with TRBD1. Trimming took 9 bases from V and 4 from J; bases not matched to a gene: 6. The germline CDR1 and CDR2 sequences are ENHRY and SYGVKD. CDR3 length: 13 residues. The CDR3 region is CAIRQGPNQPQHF. CDR3 bases: TGTGCCATAAGACAGGGCCCAAATCAGCCCCAGCATTTT.

This clone was recorded once. Other nucleotide sequences in the sample specify the same CDR3. J is TRBJ2-7 and V is TRBV7-2; unclear D gene. Germline V gene data show CDR1 as SGHTA and CDR2 as FQGNSA. This CDR3 has 15 amino acids. The V end lost 1 base, the J end lost 0 bases, and 10 bases lay between the germline ends. CDR3: CASSLGSGGSYEQYF. CDR3 coding DNA: TGTGCCAGCAGCTTAGGCAGTGGCGGCTCCTACGAGCAGTACTTC.

This chain links TRBV7-6 with TRBJ1-2; TRBD1 aligns across 7 bases. The CDR3 extends over 18 amino acids. Trimming took 5 bases from V and 0 from J; bases not matched to a gene: 15. Germline lookup yields CDR1 SGHVS and CDR2 FNYEAQ. The CDR3 protein is CASSPMSGQSYSNYGYTF. As DNA, the CDR3 is TGTGCCAGCAGCCCTATGTCGGGACAGAGCTACTCTAACTATGGCTACACCTTC.

The chain combines TRBV7-8 with TRBJ2-1, with TRBD2 identical over 11 bases. This CDR3 comprises 15 residues. V shed 5 bases and J 4 bases; nucleotides not matched to a gene: 4. The germline CDR1 and CDR2 sequences are SGHVS and FQNEAQ. The CDR3 reads CASSPPSGGYNEQFF. CDR3 sequence (DNA): TGTGCCAGCAGCCCCCCTAGCGGGGGGTACAATGAGCAGTTCTTC.

The gene calls are TRBV27 and TRBJ2-1, with TRBD1 matching 7 bases. CDR3 size: 16 residues. The germline gives CDR1 MNHEY, CDR2 SMNVEV (reference sequence). Unmatched junction bases numbered 10, after V lost 5 bases and J lost 3 bases. The CDR3, as DNA: TGTGCCAGCAGTCCCCACAGGGGTGGTCTCTACAATGAGCAGTTCTTC. This codes for CASSPHRGGLYNEQFF.

The J gene is TRBJ2-7, the V gene TRBV4-2, with a possible D match to TRBD1 (6 bases). The CDR3 runs to 17 residues. CDR1 is LGHNA, CDR2 YNFKEQ, per germline. With 0 bases removed from V and 5 bases from J, the gap between germline ends came to 20 bases. CDR3: CASSQDWVLQGSDEQYF. Written as DNA, the CDR3 is TGTGCCAGCAGCCAAGATTGGGTGTTACAGGGTTCGGACGAGCAGTACTTC.

The chain links TRBV7-2 to TRBJ2-3; TRBD1 matches at 8 bases. The CDR3 runs to 14 residues. The V gene end was trimmed by 4 bases and the J gene end by 7 bases; junction bases not matched to a gene: 7. From germline, CDR1 is SGHTA and CDR2 FQGNSA. The CDR3 nucleotides read TGTGCCAGCAGCTCAGGGGGCGCGGTTAATACGCAGTATTTT. Residues: CASSSGGAVNTQYF.

The chain recombines TRBV9 with TRBJ2-1; the match to TRBD1 covers 7 bases. V lost 0 bases and J lost 10; bases outside the gene matches: 7. The germline gives CDR1 SGDLS, CDR2 YYNGEE. The CDR3 runs 14 residues. The DNA for the CDR3 is TGTGCCAGCAGCGTAGGAACCTTAGGGGGCGAGCAGTTCTTC. Amino acids: CASSVGTLGGEQFF.

V and J are TRBV19 and TRBJ2-7; 12 positions match TRBD2. CDR1 is LNHDA, CDR2 SQIVND, per germline (reference sequence). The CDR3 covers 15 residues. Germline trimming cut 5 bases from V and 3 bases from J; bases unmatched to any gene: 5. In DNA form, the CDR3 reads TGTGCCAGTAGTCACCTAGCGGGGGGGCACTACGAGCAGTACTTC. Protein product: CASSHLAGGHYEQYF.

This clone was recorded once. CDR3 sequence (DNA): TGTGCCAGCAGCCTAGCGGACAGGGTTAATGAAAAACTGTTTTTT. Translation gives CASSLADRVNEKLFF. This sequence joins TRBV28 and TRBJ1-4, with TRBD1 matching over 8 bases. Germline-derived CDR1 and CDR2 are MDHEN and SYDVKM. The CDR3 spans 15 residues. With 6 bases clipped from V and 4 bases from J, the junction kept 7 bases outside the gene matches.

This chain connects TRBV7-3 to TRBJ2-5; 8 bases match TRBD1. The CDR3 has 15 amino acids. V dropped 2 bases and J dropped 5; count of bases not matched to a gene: 7. CDR1 and CDR2 from the germline V gene are SGHTA and FQGTGA. Here the CDR3 DNA reads TGTGCCAGCAGCTTAGGACAGGGAGAGGGGGAGACCCAGTACTTC. Its protein product is CASSLGQGEGETQYF.

V is TRBV18 and J is TRBJ2-7, with D possibly TRBD2 on 5 matching bases. CDR1 is KGHSH, CDR2 LQKENI, per germline. This CDR3 has 12 amino acids. The V end lost 4 bases, the J end lost 4 bases, and 8 bases lay between the germline ends. DNA for the CDR3: TGTGCCAGCTCACTCTTAGCGTACGAGCAGTACTTC. Its translation: CASSLLAYEQYF. The full variable domain, in which reference TRBV18 and TRBJ2-7 provide the parts outside the CDR3, is NAGVMQNPRHLVRRRGQEARLRCSPMKGHSHVYWYRQLPEEGLKFMVYLQKENIIDESGMPKERFSAEFPKEGPSILRIQQVVRGDSAAYFCASSLLAYEQYFGPGTRLTVT.